A selection of T cell receptor beta chains follows, all from one sample in a study of CD8 T cells in Susac syndrome. Each CDR3 protein is one row after TCRdb ran MiXCR on the immunoSEQ multiplex PCR reads. The table shows 85,000 to 120,000 distinct CDR3 sequences, with approximately 93% occurring only once. Sequencing was performed on CD8+ T cells from PBMCs. All receptors come from a human donor with Susac syndrome. The CDR3 runs from the conserved cysteine through the conserved F or W. A D gene is named only where the DNA matches it firmly. For some rows the clone size is stated as once, few or many, or as a class when expanded; others skip it.

clone_size	v_call	j_call	d_call	cdr3_aa	cdr3_nt
.	TRBV20-1	TRBJ1-2	.	CSARDRQDEGYTF	TGCAGTGCTAGAGATCGGCAGGACGAAGGCTACACCTTC
.	TRBV4-3	TRBJ1-5	.	CASSQDGGGHQPQHF	TGCGCCAGCAGCCAAGATGGGGGGGGCCATCAGCCCCAGCATTTT
.	TRBV4-3	TRBJ2-7	TRBD1	CASSQDAGGFYEQYF	TGCGCCAGCAGCCAAGATGCAGGGGGCTTCTACGAGCAGTACTTC
.	TRBV4-2	TRBJ2-7	.	CASRPQGTYEQYF	TGTGCCAGCAGACCCCAGGGAACCTACGAGCAGTACTTC
.	TRBV12-3/TRBV12-4	TRBJ2-7	.	CASSLESYEQYF	TGTGCCAGCAGTTTGGAGAGCTACGAGCAGTACTTC
.	TRBV9	TRBJ1-5	.	CASSAGALGQPQHF	TGTGCCAGCAGTGCCGGGGCCTTAGGTCAGCCCCAGCATTTT
.	TRBV5-4	TRBJ1-5	TRBD1	CASSLRDRGNQPQHF	TGTGCCAGCAGCTTGAGGGACAGGGGCAATCAGCCCCAGCATTTT
.	TRBV2	TRBJ2-2	TRBD2	CATPGSGGQYTGELFF	TGTGCCACCCCAGGGTCGGGGGGGCAGTACACCGGGGAGCTGTTTTTT
.	TRBV4-3	TRBJ2-5	TRBD2	CASSQTVWASGGLQETQYF	TGCGCCAGCAGCCAGACCGTCTGGGCGAGCGGGGGGCTACAAGAGACCCAGTACTTC
.	TRBV14	TRBJ1-6	TRBD1	CASSQRTGRDPPLHF	TGTGCCAGCAGCCAGAGGACAGGGAGGGATCCACCCCTCCACTTT
.	TRBV19	TRBJ1-2	TRBD1	CASRPGDSWNGYTF	TGTGCCAGTAGGCCAGGGGACAGTTGGAACGGCTACACCTTC
.	TRBV20-1	TRBJ1-1	TRBD1	CSAPLQGTEAFF	TGCAGTGCTCCCCTACAGGGGACTGAAGCTTTCTTT
.	TRBV7-8	TRBJ2-7	.	CASSSGLLEQYF	TGTGCCAGCAGCTCGGGACTCCTCGAGCAGTACTTC
.	TRBV29-1	TRBJ2-5	TRBD2	CSVEAGGPGETQYF	TGCAGCGTTGAAGCGGGGGGGCCGGGGGAGACCCAGTACTTC
.	TRBV29-1	TRBJ1-2	.	CSVPVQGEDGYTF	TGCAGCGTGCCAGTACAGGGAGAAGATGGCTACACCTTC
.	TRBV12-5	TRBJ2-7	TRBD1	CASGQGQGESYEQYF	TGTGCTAGTGGCCAAGGACAGGGGGAATCCTACGAGCAGTACTTC
.	TRBV23-1	TRBJ1-6	.	CASSQSNGARDSPLHF	TGCGCCAGCAGTCAATCGAACGGCGCCAGGGACTCACCCCTCCACTTT
.	TRBV9	TRBJ2-3	.	CASSVGGRTGTDTQYF	TGTGCCAGCAGCGTCGGGGGCAGGACAGGCACAGATACGCAGTATTTT
.	TRBV13	TRBJ1-2	.	CASSLEGHGYTF	TGTGCCAGCAGCTTAGAGGGCCATGGCTACACCTTC
.	TRBV12-3/TRBV12-4	TRBJ2-7	TRBD2	CASSLGGGAYYEQYF	TGTGCCAGCAGCCTGGGCGGGGGGGCATACTACGAGCAGTACTTC
.	TRBV27	TRBJ2-1	.	CASMGSSSYNEQFF	TGTGCCAGCATGGGGTCTAGCTCCTACAATGAGCAGTTCTTC
.	TRBV7-8	TRBJ1-2	.	CASSLKTGADYGYTF	TGTGCCAGCAGCCTCAAGACAGGCGCTGACTATGGCTACACCTTC
.	TRBV6-2/TRBV6-3	TRBJ1-1	.	CASSYGSSNTEAFF	TGTGCCAGCAGTTACGGGTCTTCCAACACTGAAGCTTTCTTT
.	TRBV5-1	TRBJ2-2	.	CASSLTGGELFF	TGCGCCAGCAGCTTAACTGGCGGGGAGCTGTTTTTT
.	TRBV2	TRBJ1-6	.	CASSVPPAF	TGTGCCAGCAGTGTCCCCCCGGCCTTT
.	TRBV2	TRBJ2-1	.	CASTTGSSYNEQFF	TGTGCCAGCACGACCGGAAGCTCCTACAATGAGCAGTTCTTC
once	TRBV7-8	TRBJ2-5	.	CASSLLGAQETQYF	TGTGCCAGCAGCTTATTGGGGGCTCAGGAGACCCAGTACTTC
.	TRBV20-1	TRBJ1-2	.	CSAPVGPSNYGYTF	TGCAGTGCACCCGTGGGTCCCTCTAACTATGGCTACACCTTC
.	TRBV4-3	TRBJ2-3	TRBD2	CASSPRGGGADTQYF	TGCGCCAGCAGCCCAAGGGGCGGGGGGGCAGATACGCAGTATTTT
.	TRBV12-3/TRBV12-4	TRBJ2-7	.	CASSLSPHEQYF	TGTGCCAGCAGCCTGTCCCCCCACGAGCAGTACTTC
.	TRBV27	TRBJ2-7	.	CASSMGRGLLQYF	TGTGCCAGCAGCATGGGGCGGGGTCTCCTGCAGTACTTC
.	TRBV29-1	TRBJ2-7	TRBD2	CSVLLAGSSYEQYF	TGCAGCGTCTTACTAGCGGGAAGCTCCTACGAGCAGTACTTC
.	TRBV9	TRBJ1-1	.	CASSTGRESLEAFF	TGTGCCAGCAGCACAGGCAGGGAATCTCTTGAAGCTTTCTTT
.	TRBV27	TRBJ2-6	TRBD1	CASSLDGTEGVQTF	TGTGCCAGCAGTTTAGATGGGACAGAAGGGGTACAGACCTTC
.	TRBV20-1	TRBJ1-1	.	CSASMGNAFF	TGCAGTGCTTCCATGGGAAATGCTTTCTTT
.	TRBV20-1	TRBJ2-3	.	CSARDLRGNTDTQYF	TGCAGTGCTAGAGATCTGAGGGGCAACACAGATACGCAGTATTTT
.	TRBV3-1	TRBJ2-5	TRBD2	CASSQETSGEKTQYF	TGTGCCAGCAGCCAGGAGACTAGCGGGGAAAAGACCCAGTACTTC
.	TRBV20-1	TRBJ1-1	TRBD1	CSASGTGGWSTEAFF	TGCAGTGCTAGCGGGACAGGGGGATGGAGCACTGAAGCTTTCTTT
.	TRBV29-1	TRBJ1-1	.	CSVGDEGDTEAFF	TGCAGCGTTGGGGACGAGGGGGACACTGAAGCTTTCTTT